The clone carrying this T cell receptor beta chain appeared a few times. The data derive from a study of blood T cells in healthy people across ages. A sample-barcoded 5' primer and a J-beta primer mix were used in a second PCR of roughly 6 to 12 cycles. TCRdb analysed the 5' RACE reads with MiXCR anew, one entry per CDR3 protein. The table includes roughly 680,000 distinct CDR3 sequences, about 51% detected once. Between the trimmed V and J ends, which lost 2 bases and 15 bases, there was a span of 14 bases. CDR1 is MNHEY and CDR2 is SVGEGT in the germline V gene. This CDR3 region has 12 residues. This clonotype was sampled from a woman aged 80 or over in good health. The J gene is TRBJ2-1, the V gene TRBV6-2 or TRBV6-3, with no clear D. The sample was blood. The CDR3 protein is CASSYPDVVAFF. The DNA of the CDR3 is TGTGCCAGCAGTTACCCGGACGTTGTTGCGTTCTTC.